The 16 T cell receptor beta chains below come from one sample, sequenced in a study of blood T cell repertoires in COVID-19. This table comes from immunoSEQ multiplex PCR, and its TCRdb copy is limited to in-frame clones, with some not included. The sample consists of about 180,000 clones, around 83% of them appearing once. Sample: peripheral blood. The source is a human donor in a cohort sampled during active COVID-19.

The V gene is TRBV2, the J gene TRBJ2-7, with D possibly TRBD2 on 5 matching bases. The CDR3 loop spans 14 amino acids. Germline-derived CDR1 and CDR2 are SNHLY and FYNNEI. V lost 5 bases, J lost 2 bases, and 13 bases lay in between. CDR3 DNA: TGTGCCAGCAGTAAATCGGGGAGAACCTACGAGCAGTACTTC. Protein product: CASSKSGRTYEQYF.

This clone was observed a single time. The chain carries TRBV5-1 and TRBJ2-7, with D perhaps matching TRBD1 (6 bases). CDR1 is SGHRS, CDR2 YFSETQ, per germline. This CDR3 is built from 16 residues. The V end was cut by 4 bases, the J end by 5 bases, with 22 bases between. CDR3 region: CASSTISGTMVHEQYF. CDR3 coding DNA: TGCGCCAGCAGCACCATCTCCGGGACAATGGTGCACGAGCAGTACTTC.

V gene TRBV7-2 combines with J gene TRBJ1-3; D call uncertain. V was clipped by 7 bases and J by 0 bases, with 19 bases between them. The CDR3 is 17 residues long. CDR1 is SGHTA and CDR2 is FQGNSA in the germline V gene. The CDR3 is CASTAGVGKFSGNTIYF. The CDR3 bases are TGTGCCAGCACAGCAGGTGTCGGGAAATTCTCTGGAAACACCATATATTTT.

J is TRBJ2-3 and V is TRBV6-2 or TRBV6-3, with D maybe TRBD1 (7 bases). Trimming pared 5 bases from V and 0 bases from J, leaving 15 bases between. CDR1 and CDR2 from the germline V gene are MNHEY and SVGEGT. CDR3 length: 16 residues. The CDR3 DNA follows: TGTGCCAGCAGTCGCCCACAGGGGACTAGCACAGATACGCAGTATTTT. This translates into CASSRPQGTSTDTQYF.

The gene calls are TRBV19 and TRBJ1-4, with TRBD1 matching over 10 bases. The CDR3 runs to 16 residues. From germline, CDR1 is LNHDA and CDR2 SQIVND (reference sequence). After removal of 2 bases from V and 8 bases from J, the junction contained 8 bases not matched to a gene. The chain's CDR3 is CASSIPDRGHEEKLFF. CDR3 sequence (DNA): TGTGCCAGTAGTATACCCGACAGGGGGCATGAGGAAAAACTGTTTTTT.

The chain is built from TRBV28 and TRBJ2-7; TRBD1 agrees at 7 bases. Losses at the gene ends were 4 bases for V and 2 bases for J; bases not matched to a gene: 5. CDR3 length equals 14 residues. Germline CDR1 and CDR2: MDHEN and SYDVKM. CDR3 nucleotides: TGTGCCAGCAGTTCAACGACAGGGCCCTACGAGCAGTACTTC. Translated: CASSSTTGPYEQYF.

This clone was seen a few times. The chain carries TRBV14 and TRBJ1-6; tentative D call: TRBD1 (5 bases). Trimming took 0 bases from V and 10 from J, leaving 7 bases between them. The CDR3 is made up of 13 amino acids. CDR1 SGHDN and CDR2 FVKESK come from the germline V gene. The CDR3 DNA follows: TGTGCCAGCAGCCAAGACAGGGAATCACCCCTCCACTTT. Its protein is CASSQDRESPLHF.

This clone was detected only once. The chain uses TRBV19 and TRBJ2-7; unclear D gene. V was trimmed by 4 bases and J by 4 bases, leaving 14 bases between them. This CDR3 has 14 residues. Germline assignment: CDR1 LNHDA and CDR2 SQIVND (reference sequence). The CDR3 coding sequence is TGTGCCAGTAGTACCCCTGTCCACAGTTACGAGCAGTACTTC. Protein sequence: CASSTPVHSYEQYF. Drawing the rest from reference TRBV19 and TRBJ2-7, the complete variable domain is DGGITQSPKYLFRKEGQNVTLSCEQNLNHDAMYWYRQDPGQGLRLIYYSQIVNDFQKGDIAEGYSVSREKKESFPLTVTSAQKNPTAFYLCASSTPVHSYEQYFGPGTRLTVT.

This clone was counted a few times. The chain recombines TRBV5-5 with TRBJ2-7; tentative D call: TRBD2 (7 bases). The CDR3 sequence is 14 residues long. Germline V CDR1 and CDR2: SGHKS, YYEKEE (reference sequence). Deletions cut 3 bases from V and 4 bases from J, with 14 bases between. CDR3 region: CASSWGPGGYEQYF. In DNA, the CDR3 is TGTGCCAGCAGCTGGGGGCCGGGGGGTTACGAGCAGTACTTC.

V and J are TRBV7-9 and TRBJ2-5; 9 bases line up with TRBD1. Germline V gives CDR1 SEHNR, CDR2 FQNEAQ (reference sequence). Trimming removed 4 bases from V and 5 bases from J; junction bases left unmatched: 8. The CDR3 runs to 15 residues. CDR3 coding DNA: TGTGCCAGCAGCTCTAGACAGGGGGTGGGGGAGACCCAGTACTTC. Translation: CASSSRQGVGETQYF.

The J gene is TRBJ2-7, the V gene TRBV7-9, with D possibly TRBD2 on 7 matching bases. The germline V gene has CDR1 SEHNR and CDR2 FQNEAQ (reference sequence). The CDR3 consists of 12 residues. V lost 5 bases and J 4 bases, leaving 9 bases between the germline ends. CDR3 region: CASSRGAYEQYF. CDR3 bases: TGTGCCAGCAGCCGGGGGGCTTACGAGCAGTACTTC.

This clone has only a few counts. The CDR3 sequence is CASSLEVRDLYF. CDR3 sequence (DNA): TGTGCCAGCAGCTTAGAAGTGCGGGATCTCTATTTT. This sequence joins TRBV7-6 and TRBJ1-3, with unresolved D. CDR1 and CDR2 from the germline V gene are SGHVS and FNYEAQ. V shed 1 base and J shed 16 bases, with 14 bases lying between them. The CDR3 is 12 residues long.

The gene calls are TRBV19 and TRBJ2-1; 7 positions match TRBD1. The CDR3 is 13 residues long. Trimming at V came to 5 bases and at J to 8 bases, leaving 6 bases not matched to a gene. CDR1 and CDR2 from the germline V gene are LNHDA and SQIVND (reference sequence). The CDR3 region has the DNA TGTGCCAGTAGTCCTCCACAGGGGTATGAGCAGTTCTTC. The encoded protein is CASSPPQGYEQFF.

V and J are TRBV7-9 and TRBJ1-1; the match to TRBD1 covers 10 bases. CDR1 is SEHNR, CDR2 FQNEAQ, per germline (reference sequence). The CDR3 sequence is 15 residues long. The V segment lost 5 bases and the J segment 6 bases; nucleotides outside the gene matches: 9. The CDR3 DNA sequence: TGTGCCAGCAGCACGGGACAGGGGCCCTCATCTGAAGCTTTCTTT. Protein: CASSTGQGPSSEAFF. Based on the CDR3 plus reference TRBV7-9 and TRBJ1-1, the full variable domain is DTGVSQNPRHKITKRGQNVTFRCDPISEHNRLYWYRQTLGQGPEFLTYFQNEAQLEKSRLLSDRFSAERPKGSFSTLEIQRTEQGDSAMYLCASSTGQGPSSEAFFGQGTRLTVV.

The CDR3 here is CASSPPTAAGWFGYTF. For the CDR3, the DNA is TGTGCCAGCAGCCCCCCGACGGCCGCAGGGTGGTTTGGCTACACCTTC. V usage is TRBV3-1 (or the pseudogene TRBV3-2) and J usage is TRBJ1-2; TRBD1 is a possible D gene (5 bases). The V gene's germline CDR1 is LGHDT and CDR2 YNNKEL (reference sequence). This CDR3 has 16 residues. The V and J ends lost 4 bases and 7 bases respectively, with 22 bases between them.

The chain joins TRBV4-3 to TRBJ2-1; tentative D call: TRBD2 (7 bases). The CDR3 is made up of 13 amino acids. Germline assignment: CDR1 LGHNA and CDR2 YSLEER. V dropped 4 bases and J dropped 12 bases, with 16 bases sitting between them. The DNA for the CDR3 is TGCGCCAGCAGCCGGGAAAGGGGGGGTCGGCAGTTCTTC. Translated, it gives CASSRERGGRQFF.